One T cell receptor (beta chain) is described in this entry. No antigen is known for it. Three rounds of nested PCR, following a modified ARM-PCR protocol, produced the TCRbeta library. TCRdb passed the multiplex PCR reads through MiXCR, listing each CDR3 protein once. The sample lists under 150,000 distinct CDR3 sequences, about 66% seen once, with roughly 13% in the top ten. This specimen comes from a study of tumor and adjacent non-tumor tissue in lung cancer. On the study more broadly: The patients, some ten men and 5 women, were roughly 30 to 76 with stage I to III disease. Overall study findings and caveats: Tumor repertoires had a smaller top 100 clone share than normal lung. TCR diversity was significantly greater in tumor than normal lung tissue.

V was clipped by 8 bases and J by 2 bases, with 6 bases between them. Per the germline V gene, CDR1 is ENHRY and CDR2 is SYGVKD. The CDR3 covers 11 residues. This sample's RNA came from whole unsorted tissue. This sequence originates from a man aged 25 to 40 with non-small cell lung cancer. The chain uses TRBV10-3 and TRBJ1-2, with D possibly TRBD1 on 6 matching bases. What was sequenced was lung tumor tissue. CDR3 protein: CAIGQNYGYTF. The CDR3, as DNA: TGTGCCATCGGACAGAACTATGGCTACACCTTC.